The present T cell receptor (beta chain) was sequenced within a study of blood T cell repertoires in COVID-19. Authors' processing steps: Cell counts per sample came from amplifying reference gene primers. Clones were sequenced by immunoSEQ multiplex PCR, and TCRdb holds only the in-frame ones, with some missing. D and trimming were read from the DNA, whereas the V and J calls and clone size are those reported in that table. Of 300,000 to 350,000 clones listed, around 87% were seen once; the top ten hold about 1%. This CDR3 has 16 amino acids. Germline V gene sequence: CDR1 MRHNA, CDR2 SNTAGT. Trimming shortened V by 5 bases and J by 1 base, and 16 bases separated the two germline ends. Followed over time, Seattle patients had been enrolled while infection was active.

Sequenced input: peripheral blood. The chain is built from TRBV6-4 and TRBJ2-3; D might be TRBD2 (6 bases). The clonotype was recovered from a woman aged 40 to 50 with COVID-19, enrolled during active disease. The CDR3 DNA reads TGTGCCAGCAGTCCTGGGGGTAGCGGAGGCACAGATACGCAGTATTTT. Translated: CASSPGGSGGTDTQYF.